The 9 T cell receptor beta chains below all came from one sample that was sequenced in a study of blood T cell repertoires in COVID-19. Here immunoSEQ multiplex PCR was the method, and the copy in TCRdb shows in-frame clones only, minus some. The data hold approximately 20,000 clones, with over 60% observed a single time. Sample: peripheral blood. The source is a man aged 55-75 years with active COVID-19.

The chain combines TRBV27 with TRBJ2-7; perhaps TRBD2 as D (5 bases). This CDR3 region has 11 residues. With 6 bases removed from V and 5 bases from J, the gap between germline ends came to 8 bases. Germline-derived CDR1 and CDR2 are MNHEY and SMNVEV (reference sequence). This chain's CDR3 is CASSPGNEQYF. The CDR3 DNA is TGTGCCAGCAGCCCGGGGAACGAGCAGTACTTC.

This clone has a handful of counts. This chain links TRBV2 with TRBJ1-4; D ambiguous. The CDR3 is made up of 14 amino acids. V was trimmed by 7 bases and J by 2 bases, leaving 11 bases between them. Germline V lookup: CDR1 SNHLY, CDR2 FYNNEI. The CDR3 DNA reads TGTGCCAGCAAGCCATTGGTGACTAATGAAAAACTGTTTTTT. Protein sequence: CASKPLVTNEKLFF.

J is TRBJ2-7 and V is TRBV19; 9 nucleotides line up with TRBD2. V was pared by 7 bases and J by 4 bases, with 14 bases of the junction left unmatched. The germline V gene encodes CDR1 LNHDA and CDR2 SQIVND (reference sequence). The CDR3 covers 16 residues. The CDR3 sequence is CASNRAGGDPAYEQYF. As DNA, the CDR3 is TGTGCCAGTAATAGAGCGGGAGGAGATCCAGCGTACGAGCAGTACTTC.

The chain employs TRBV9 and TRBJ2-1; D gene uncertain. CDR3 length: 14 residues. Germline assignment: CDR1 SGDLS and CDR2 YYNGEE. Trimming took 0 bases from V and 5 from J, leaving 9 bases between them. The CDR3 reads CASSVDEANNEQFF. CDR3 bases: TGTGCCAGCAGCGTAGATGAGGCCAACAATGAGCAGTTCTTC.

CDR3 loop: CASGTAGVGETQYF. Written as DNA, the CDR3 is TGCGCCAGCGGGACGGCGGGAGTCGGGGAGACCCAGTACTTC. The genes are TRBV5-1 and TRBJ2-5, with 7 bases identical to TRBD2. This CDR3 spans 14 amino acids. Trimming cost V 7 bases and J 5 bases; bases outside gene matches: 11. CDR1 is SGHRS, CDR2 YFSETQ, per germline. The full variable domain, completed using reference TRBV5-1 and TRBJ2-5, is KAGVTQTPRYLIKTRGQQVTLSCSPISGHRSVSWYQQTPGQGLQFLFEYFSETQRNKGNFPGRFSGRQFSNSRSEMNVSTLELGDSALYLCASGTAGVGETQYFGPGTRLLVL.

There are a few counts of this clone. This chain connects TRBV4-2 to TRBJ2-6; possible D gene TRBD1, 6 bases. Between the trimmed V and J ends, which lost 0 bases and 0 bases, there was a span of 15 bases. CDR1 is LGHNA, CDR2 YNFKEQ, per germline. This CDR3 is 19 amino acids long. The CDR3 spells CASSQEGTGSPSGANVLTF. The CDR3 DNA reads TGTGCCAGCAGCCAAGAGGGAACAGGGTCCCCCTCTGGGGCCAACGTCCTGACTTTC.

The rearrangement uses TRBV28 and TRBJ1-5; 12 bases align to TRBD1. Germline loops: CDR1 MDHEN, CDR2 SYDVKM. V dropped 5 bases and J dropped 7; count of bases not matched to a gene: 9. CDR3 length equals 16 residues. In DNA form, the CDR3 reads TGTGCCAGCAGTCCGACCGGGACAGGGGGCCGGCAGCCCCAGCATTTT. Protein sequence: CASSPTGTGGRQPQHF.

The CDR3 coding sequence is TGTGCCAGCAGCTTAGAGGCCGAAATCAATGAGCAGTTCTTC. Its translation is CASSLEAEINEQFF. The V and J genes are TRBV11-3 and TRBJ2-1; the D is unclear. V lost 0 bases, J lost 6 bases, and 9 bases lay in between. The germline CDR1 and CDR2 sequences are SGHNT and YENEEA. The length of the CDR3 is 14 residues.

V and J are TRBV5-1 and TRBJ1-2, with 7 positions matching TRBD1. The length of the CDR3 is 14 residues. Germline CDR1 reads SGHRS; CDR2 reads YFSETQ. Trimming removed 4 bases from V and 5 bases from J; junction bases left unmatched: 8. The CDR3 loop reads CASSIGQEGYGYTF. The CDR3 region has the DNA TGCGCCAGCAGCATAGGACAGGAGGGGTATGGCTACACCTTC. The variable domain in full, completed from reference TRBV5-1 and TRBJ1-2, reads KAGVTQTPRYLIKTRGQQVTLSCSPISGHRSVSWYQQTPGQGLQFLFEYFSETQRNKGNFPGRFSGRQFSNSRSEMNVSTLELGDSALYLCASSIGQEGYGYTFGSGTRLTVV.